The rows below give T cell receptor beta chains drawn from one sample of a study of blood T cell repertoires in COVID-19. Sequencing was performed with immunoSEQ multiplex PCR; in TCRdb, only in-frame clones are kept and a portion is missing. The sample contains 100,000 to 150,000 clones, 55% to 75% of which appear only once. The source material was peripheral blood. These receptors were taken from a woman between 70 and 85 years old with acute or convalescent COVID-19. The CDR3 runs from the conserved cysteine through the conserved F or W. A D gene is named only where the DNA matches it firmly. The size field is filled for only some rows; it gives once, few, many or a size class.

clone size: NA; J gene: TRBJ2-3; V gene: TRBV7-2; D gene: TRBD2; CDR3 DNA: TGTGCCAGCAGCCGGACTAGCGGGGGGCGGGATACGCAGTATTTT; CDR3 protein: CASSRTSGGRDTQYF
clone size: NA; J gene: TRBJ2-3; V gene: TRBV6-2/TRBV6-3; D gene: NA; CDR3 DNA: TGTGCCAGCAGTGCGGATACCACAGATACGCAGTATTTT; CDR3 protein: CASSADTTDTQYF
clone size: NA; J gene: TRBJ2-2; V gene: TRBV5-1; D gene: NA; CDR3 DNA: TGCGCCAGCAGCCAGACATCTAACACCGGGGAGCTGTTTTTT; CDR3 protein: CASSQTSNTGELFF
clone size: NA; J gene: TRBJ2-4; V gene: TRBV13; D gene: NA; CDR3 DNA: TGTGCCAGCTCAACAGGCGGCAAAAACATTCAGTACTTC; CDR3 protein: CASSTGGKNIQYF
clone size: NA; J gene: TRBJ2-7; V gene: TRBV6-5; D gene: TRBD1; CDR3 DNA: TGTGCCAGCAGTCGCCGTCGGACAGGGTCCTACGAGCAGTACTTC; CDR3 protein: CASSRRRTGSYEQYF
clone size: once; J gene: TRBJ1-6; V gene: TRBV12-5; D gene: NA; CDR3 DNA: TGTGCTAGTGGTTTGGTACCGTCGGGGACACGAGCCAAAAGCTCCTATAATTCACCCCTCCACTTT; CDR3 protein: CASGLVPSGTRAKSSYNSPLHF
clone size: NA; J gene: TRBJ1-2; V gene: TRBV5-1; D gene: TRBD1; CDR3 DNA: TGCGCCAGCAGCTTGGGCCAGGGGGACTATGGCTACACCTTC; CDR3 protein: CASSLGQGDYGYTF
clone size: NA; J gene: TRBJ1-4; V gene: TRBV7-2; D gene: NA; CDR3 DNA: TGTGCCAGCAGCTCGGGAGGAAATGAAAAACTGTTTTTT; CDR3 protein: CASSSGGNEKLFF
clone size: once; J gene: TRBJ1-5; V gene: TRBV4-1; D gene: NA; CDR3 DNA: TGCGCCAGCAGCCAAGACCCCGGTATAAATCAGCCCCAGCATTTT; CDR3 protein: CASSQDPGINQPQHF
clone size: NA; J gene: TRBJ2-1; V gene: TRBV21-1; D gene: NA; CDR3 DNA: TGTGCCAGCAGCTTAACCCGGGGAGTTGACAGGGGGACTTACAATGAGCAGTTCTTC; CDR3 protein: CASSLTRGVDRGTYNEQFF
clone size: NA; J gene: TRBJ2-5; V gene: TRBV12-3/TRBV12-4; D gene: NA; CDR3 DNA: TGTGCCAGCACCCTGGACACCCAAGAGACCCAGTACTTC; CDR3 protein: CASTLDTQETQYF
clone size: once; J gene: TRBJ2-1; V gene: TRBV28; D gene: TRBD1; CDR3 DNA: TGTGCCAGCAGTTTACCTCAGACAGGGACCTACAATGAGCAGTTCTTC; CDR3 protein: CASSLPQTGTYNEQFF
clone size: NA; J gene: TRBJ2-1; V gene: TRBV9; D gene: TRBD2; CDR3 DNA: TGTGCCAGCAGCGTAGCGGCTAGCGGACGATCCTACAATGAGCAGTTCTTC; CDR3 protein: CASSVAASGRSYNEQFF
clone size: NA; J gene: TRBJ2-1; V gene: TRBV5-1; D gene: TRBD2; CDR3 DNA: TGCGCCAGCAGCTTCATTAGCGGGAGCTCCTACAATGAGCAGTTCTTC; CDR3 protein: CASSFISGSSYNEQFF
clone size: NA; J gene: TRBJ1-1; V gene: TRBV27; D gene: NA; CDR3 DNA: TGTGCCAGCAGTTTAACCAGGGTCATGAACACTGAAGCTTTCTTT; CDR3 protein: CASSLTRVMNTEAFF
clone size: NA; J gene: TRBJ1-2; V gene: TRBV3-1/TRBV3-2; D gene: TRBD1; CDR3 DNA: TGTGCCAGCAGCCAAAGGGGGACAGAATTCCTCTATGGCTACACCTTC; CDR3 protein: CASSQRGTEFLYGYTF
clone size: NA; J gene: TRBJ2-1; V gene: TRBV19; D gene: TRBD2; CDR3 DNA: TGTGCCAGTAGTATGACTAGCGGGACATACAATGAGCAGTTCTTC; CDR3 protein: CASSMTSGTYNEQFF
clone size: NA; J gene: TRBJ2-1; V gene: TRBV28; D gene: NA; CDR3 DNA: TGTGCCAGCAGTTTAATGGCAGGGGTTTACAATGAGCAGTTCTTC; CDR3 protein: CASSLMAGVYNEQFF
clone size: NA; J gene: TRBJ1-2; V gene: TRBV28; D gene: TRBD1; CDR3 DNA: TGTGCCGAACAAGAGGCGGGACAGGGAGGATTGGGCGGCTACACCTTC; CDR3 protein: CAEQEAGQGGLGGYTF
clone size: NA; J gene: TRBJ1-2; V gene: TRBV6-5; D gene: NA; CDR3 DNA: TGTGCCAGCAGTTACCGGGGGATAGAGGGCTACACCTTC; CDR3 protein: CASSYRGIEGYTF
clone size: NA; J gene: TRBJ1-5; V gene: TRBV4-1; D gene: TRBD1; CDR3 DNA: TGCGCCAGCAGCCAAGATCAGGGGACAGGGGTTCAGCCCCAGCATTTT; CDR3 protein: CASSQDQGTGVQPQHF
clone size: NA; J gene: TRBJ2-3; V gene: TRBV20-1; D gene: TRBD2; CDR3 DNA: TGCAGTGCTAGTGGGGGTAGCGGGAGCCTCACAGATACGCAGTATTTT; CDR3 protein: CSASGGSGSLTDTQYF
clone size: once; J gene: TRBJ1-2; V gene: TRBV19; D gene: NA; CDR3 DNA: TGTGCCAGTAGAAGGACAGACTATGGCTACACCTTC; CDR3 protein: CASRRTDYGYTF
clone size: NA; J gene: TRBJ2-4; V gene: TRBV2; D gene: TRBD1; CDR3 DNA: TGTGCCAGCAGAGGGGGCAAAACCAAAAACATTCAGTACTTC; CDR3 protein: CASRGGKTKNIQYF
clone size: once; J gene: TRBJ1-6; V gene: TRBV5-6; D gene: NA; CDR3 DNA: TGTGCCAGCAGGAGGGTGGGGATATTGAATTCACCCCTCCACTTT; CDR3 protein: CASRRVGILNSPLHF
clone size: once; J gene: TRBJ2-7; V gene: TRBV15; D gene: TRBD1; CDR3 DNA: TGTGCCACCAGCAGAGGGACAGGGGGCGTGGGCGAGCAGTACTTC; CDR3 protein: CATSRGTGGVGEQYF
clone size: once; J gene: TRBJ2-7; V gene: TRBV5-5; D gene: NA; CDR3 DNA: TGTGCCAGCAGCAGGGGAGGACAAGTCTCCTACGAGCAGTACTTC; CDR3 protein: CASSRGGQVSYEQYF
clone size: NA; J gene: TRBJ1-1; V gene: TRBV10-1; D gene: NA; CDR3 DNA: TGCGCCAGCAGTGAAGGGGGTGGCACTGAAGCTTTCTTT; CDR3 protein: CASSEGGGTEAFF
clone size: NA; J gene: TRBJ1-2; V gene: TRBV5-8; D gene: NA; CDR3 DNA: TGTGCCAGCAGCCTGGGACTCTATGGCTACACCTTC; CDR3 protein: CASSLGLYGYTF
clone size: few; J gene: TRBJ2-4; V gene: TRBV5-1; D gene: NA; CDR3 DNA: TGCGCCAGCAGCCCCAAGGAGGCAGCCAAAAACATTCAGTACTTC; CDR3 protein: CASSPKEAAKNIQYF
clone size: many; J gene: TRBJ2-7; V gene: TRBV3-1/TRBV3-2; D gene: TRBD2; CDR3 DNA: TGTGCCAGCAGCCCGACTAGCGGGAGGGCCTACTACGAGCAGTACTTC; CDR3 protein: CASSPTSGRAYYEQYF
clone size: NA; J gene: TRBJ1-6; V gene: TRBV4-3; D gene: NA; CDR3 DNA: TGCGCCAGCAGCCAAGCCGGACTAAATTCACCCCTCCACTTT; CDR3 protein: CASSQAGLNSPLHF
clone size: NA; J gene: TRBJ1-2; V gene: TRBV14; D gene: NA; CDR3 DNA: TGTGCCAGCAGCCCCGTGGCAGGACAATTCTATGGCTACACCTTC; CDR3 protein: CASSPVAGQFYGYTF
clone size: NA; J gene: TRBJ1-2; V gene: TRBV19; D gene: TRBD1; CDR3 DNA: TGTGCCAGTAGTCCTGGACAGGGGGCCTATGGCTACACCTTC; CDR3 protein: CASSPGQGAYGYTF
clone size: many; J gene: TRBJ2-1; V gene: TRBV7-6; D gene: TRBD2; CDR3 DNA: TGTGCCAGCAGCTTAGGAGCGGGAGGGTCCTACAATGAGCAGTTCTTC; CDR3 protein: CASSLGAGGSYNEQFF
clone size: NA; J gene: TRBJ1-5; V gene: TRBV5-1; D gene: NA; CDR3 DNA: TGCGCCAGCAGCGCGGGGACGGCTCGCAATCAGCCCCAGCATTTT; CDR3 protein: CASSAGTARNQPQHF
clone size: NA; J gene: TRBJ1-4; V gene: TRBV5-1; D gene: NA; CDR3 DNA: TGCGCCAGCAGCTTGTCTGGGCAGAGTGAAAAACTGTTTTTT; CDR3 protein: CASSLSGQSEKLFF
clone size: NA; J gene: TRBJ1-5; V gene: TRBV15; D gene: NA; CDR3 DNA: TGTGCCACCAGGAGGGAGGGAAATCAGCCCCAGCATTTT; CDR3 protein: CATRREGNQPQHF
clone size: NA; J gene: TRBJ1-4; V gene: TRBV4-3; D gene: NA; CDR3 DNA: TGCGCCAGCAGCCAAGATCGGGGGTGGTATGAAAAACTGTTTTTT; CDR3 protein: CASSQDRGWYEKLFF
clone size: few; J gene: TRBJ1-2; V gene: TRBV6-5; D gene: NA; CDR3 DNA: TGTGCCAGCAGCCTAGGACAACACTATGGCTACACCTTC; CDR3 protein: CASSLGQHYGYTF
clone size: NA; J gene: TRBJ2-7; V gene: TRBV2; D gene: NA; CDR3 DNA: TGTGCCAGCAGTGATGCCGGAGGGAGGGGGGACGAGCAGTACTTC; CDR3 protein: CASSDAGGRGDEQYF
clone size: once; J gene: TRBJ1-2; V gene: TRBV4-1; D gene: NA; CDR3 DNA: TGCGCCAGCAGCCAAGCAGGGGCGGGCGGCGGCTACACCTTC; CDR3 protein: CASSQAGAGGGYTF
clone size: NA; J gene: TRBJ2-3; V gene: TRBV20-1; D gene: NA; CDR3 DNA: TGCAGTGCTAGTCGTGGGGCGCGCGACGGGCAGTATTTT; CDR3 protein: CSASRGARDGQYF